This T cell receptor (beta chain) emerged from a study of technical replicates of blood from a handful of donors. Here immunoSEQ multiplex PCR was the method, and the copy in TCRdb shows in-frame clones only, minus some. The repertoire holds 14,000 or so clones, roughly 80% seen once, with roughly 12% in the top ten. CDR1 MNHNS and CDR2 SASEGT come from the germline V gene. The CDR3 length is 15 residues. The V end was cut by 8 bases, the J end by 4 bases, with 17 bases between. The chain recombines TRBV6-1 with TRBJ2-2, with D perhaps matching TRBD1 (5 bases). The TCR originated in a human donor in good health. The sample consisted of PBMCs. The CDR3 sequence: CASVNQGVFTGELFF. CDR3 sequence (DNA): TGTGCCAGCGTTAATCAAGGGGTTTTCACCGGGGAGCTGTTTTTT.